Below are 19 T cell receptor beta chains sequenced from a single sample in a study of naive and memory T cell subsets. Two oligonucleotides, mixed equimolar, formed the beta constant-region primer covering TRBC1 and TRBC2. The ligated cDNA underwent four PCR rounds using SP2 and nested alpha and beta constant-region primers. TCRdb used MiXCR to reprocess the UMI-ligation and nested PCR reads, holding one entry per CDR3 protein. The sample consists of roughly 80,000 distinct CDR3 sequences, around 9% of them appearing once. Material: naive CD8+ T cells from blood. Receptors were obtained from a human donor in good health.

This clonotype appeared many times. The rearrangement joins TRBV6-2 or TRBV6-3 to TRBJ2-3, with D unresolved. The V gene's germline CDR1 is MNHEY and CDR2 SVGEGT. The CDR3 contains 12 residues. The ends were cut back, 5 bases at V and 4 bases at J, with 7 bases in the middle. CDR3 in DNA: TGTGCCAGCAGTGGGCTCCCAGATACGCAGTATTTT. Residues: CASSGLPDTQYF.

The chain carries TRBV13 and TRBJ2-1; possibly TRBD1 for D (6 bases). CDR1 is PRHDT and CDR2 is FYEKMQ in the germline V gene (reference sequence). The ends were cut back, 5 bases at V and 2 bases at J, with 16 bases in the middle. The CDR3 contains 16 residues. CDR3 region: CASSPRGGDTYNEQFF. The CDR3 nucleotides read TGTGCCAGCAGCCCCCGAGGGGGAGATACCTACAATGAGCAGTTCTTC. Together with reference TRBV13 and TRBJ2-1, the CDR3 gives the full variable domain: AAGVIQSPRHLIKEKRETATLKCYPIPRHDTVYWYQQGPGQDPQFLISFYEKMQSDKGSIPDRFSAQQFSDYHSELNMSSLELGDSALYFCASSPRGGDTYNEQFFGPGTRLTVL.

This clonotype was counted many times. This chain connects TRBV20-1 to TRBJ2-7; the match to TRBD2 covers 7 bases. The V segment lost 3 bases and the J segment 0 bases; nucleotides outside the gene matches: 2. CDR3 length: 13 residues. The V gene's germline CDR1 is DFQATT and CDR2 SNEGSKA (reference sequence). The CDR3: CSARLADSYEQYF. The DNA for the CDR3 is TGCAGTGCTAGGCTAGCGGACTCCTACGAGCAGTACTTC.

This clonotype has more than one count but fewer than ten. The chain uses TRBV27 and TRBJ1-1; TRBD1 matches 7 bases. The CDR3 is 20 residues long. V lost 6 bases and J lost 5; bases outside the gene matches: 27. The germline V gene has CDR1 MNHEY and CDR2 SMNVEV (reference sequence). CDR3 in amino acids: CASSSSSFRRAGGFWTEAFF. The CDR3 DNA reads TGTGCCAGCAGCTCATCTTCATTCAGGCGGGCAGGGGGGTTTTGGACTGAAGCTTTCTTT.

V is TRBV5-4 and J is TRBJ2-4; 7 nucleotides line up with TRBD2. This CDR3 comprises 13 residues. CDR1 is SGHNT and CDR2 is YYREEE in the germline V gene (reference sequence). The V gene end was trimmed by 7 bases and the J gene end by 8 bases; junction bases not matched to a gene: 9. The CDR3 region has the DNA TGTGCCAGCGGGGGGGGGAGGGCTGACATTCAGTACTTC. This sequence encodes CASGGGRADIQYF.

V and J are TRBV28 and TRBJ2-3; D not resolved. V was cut by 7 bases and J by 2 bases, with 16 bases left in between. This CDR3 region has 15 residues. CDR1 and CDR2 (germline): MDHEN, SYDVKM. The CDR3 DNA reads as TGTGCCAGCACCCCCCGGCGCCTTGCCACAGATACGCAGTATTTT. This sequence encodes CASTPRRLATDTQYF.

Only a few counts were recorded for this clonotype. The chain's CDR3 is CASSYRSSGRSYNEQFF. The CDR3 bases are TGTGCCAGCAGTTACCGGTCTAGCGGGAGGTCCTACAATGAGCAGTTCTTC. This chain joins TRBV6-5 and TRBJ2-1; 11 positions match TRBD2. CDR1 MNHEY and CDR2 SVGAGI come from the germline V gene. V shed 2 bases, J shed 1 base, and the junction held 4 bases outside the gene matches. This CDR3 contains 17 residues.

The chain joins TRBV20-1 to TRBJ1-2; D is unresolved. Per germline, CDR1 DFQATT and CDR2 SNEGSKA (reference sequence). The V end was cut by 0 bases, the J end by 4 bases, with 15 bases between. The CDR3 loop spans 15 amino acids. The CDR3 protein is CSARDRSELGYGYTF. The CDR3 coding sequence is TGCAGTGCTAGAGATCGCAGCGAGCTAGGCTATGGCTACACCTTC.

The rearrangement links TRBV7-6 to TRBJ2-1; D is undetermined. Germline V gene sequence: CDR1 SGHVS, CDR2 FNYEAQ. Trimming shortened V by 4 bases and J by 9 bases, and 16 bases separated the two germline ends. This CDR3 region has 14 residues. The CDR3 loop reads CASSSEAEDGEQFF. The CDR3 DNA is TGTGCCAGCAGCTCCGAGGCCGAGGACGGTGAGCAGTTCTTC.

This clonotype was counted ten times or more. The genes are TRBV20-1 and TRBJ2-2, with 9 bases lining up with TRBD1. Germline V CDR1 and CDR2: DFQATT, SNEGSKA (reference sequence). The CDR3 totals 14 residues. In DNA form, the CDR3 reads TGCAGCGTTGAGGACAGGGGTGGAACCGGGGAGCTGTTTTTT. It encodes CSVEDRGGTGELFF.

This clonotype was seen ten or more times. J is TRBJ1-1 and V is TRBV28, with D possibly being TRBD1 (6 bases). CDR1 MDHEN and CDR2 SYDVKM come from the germline V gene. With 4 bases removed from V and 0 bases from J, the gap between germline ends came to 18 bases. The CDR3 runs to 17 residues. The CDR3 sequence is CASSSNKLAGVNTEAFF. DNA for the CDR3: TGTGCCAGCAGTTCAAACAAGTTGGCAGGGGTGAACACTGAAGCTTTCTTT. The full variable domain, completed using reference TRBV28 and TRBJ1-1, is DVKVTQSSRYLVKRTGEKVFLECVQDMDHENMFWYRQDPGLGLRLIYFSYDVKMKEKGDIPEGYSVSREKKERFSLILESASTNQTSMYLCASSSNKLAGVNTEAFFGQGTRLTVV.

The CDR3 DNA reads as TGCGCCAGCAGCCAATTCAATGAGCAGTTCTTC. It codes for CASSQFNEQFF. This chain joins TRBV4-3 and TRBJ2-1; the D is unclear. The CDR3 spans 11 residues. Trimming left V 2 bases short and J 6 bases short, with 2 bases between. CDR1 LGHNA and CDR2 YSLEER come from the germline V gene.

The rearrangement uses TRBV28 and TRBJ1-3; D ambiguous. The V gene's germline CDR1 is MDHEN and CDR2 SYDVKM. This CDR3 comprises 17 residues. V was cut by 2 bases and J by 0 bases, with 14 bases left in between. DNA for the CDR3: TGTGCCAGCAGTTTAGTCCCTGACACGAGCTCTGGAAACACCATATATTTT. Translated, it gives CASSLVPDTSSGNTIYF.

This clonotype was counted at least ten times. V gene TRBV20-1 combines with J gene TRBJ2-3, with 9 bases matching TRBD1. The CDR3 runs 13 residues. Germline V gives CDR1 DFQATT, CDR2 SNEGSKA (reference sequence). J gave up 2 bases and V 5 bases, and 2 bases lay outside the gene matches. The CDR3 sequence: CSAYRGLTDTQYF. In DNA form, the CDR3 reads TGCAGTGCTTACAGGGGGCTCACAGATACGCAGTATTTT.

The chain's CDR3 is CASSPPVDREAFF. CDR3 coding DNA: TGTGCCAGCAGCCCCCCCGTGGACAGGGAAGCTTTCTTT. This chain links TRBV7-9 with TRBJ1-1; 7 bases map to TRBD1. The length of the CDR3 is 13 residues. Germline values: CDR1 SEHNR, CDR2 FQNEAQ (reference sequence). V trimming: 5 bases; J trimming: 8 bases; junction bases outside the gene matches: 8.

There are many counts of this clonotype. The CDR3 bases are TGCAGCGTTGAATTAGCGGGAGGGCTGTACGAGCAGTACTTC. Its translation: CSVELAGGLYEQYF. This chain joins TRBV29-1 and TRBJ2-7; 11 nucleotides agree with TRBD2. Germline lookup yields CDR1 SQVTM and CDR2 ANQGSEA. Losses at the gene ends were 2 bases for V and 4 bases for J; bases not matched to a gene: 4. The length of the CDR3 is 14 residues.

This clonotype was counted at least ten times. The chain uses TRBV13 and TRBJ2-2; D may be TRBD1 (6 bases). CDR1 is PRHDT, CDR2 FYEKMQ, per germline (reference sequence). This CDR3 has 12 residues. Trimming removed 5 bases at V and 8 bases at J, with 9 bases between. The CDR3 protein is CASSHGQGELFF. CDR3 bases: TGTGCCAGCAGCCACGGACAGGGGGAGCTGTTTTTT.

The chain recombines TRBV12-3 or TRBV12-4 with TRBJ2-7; TRBD1 agrees at 8 bases. The trim removed 6 bases at V and 6 bases at J, leaving 7 bases unmatched. CDR3 length: 13 amino acids. The CDR3 protein is CASRGTGTPEQYF. Here the CDR3 DNA reads TGTGCCAGCAGGGGGACAGGTACCCCCGAGCAGTACTTC.

A few counts support this clonotype. The chain employs TRBV20-1 and TRBJ2-7; 8 nucleotides line up with TRBD2. The germline V gene has CDR1 DFQATT and CDR2 SNEGSKA (reference sequence). The CDR3 runs to 14 residues. V was clipped by 0 bases and J by 5 bases; unmatched bases: 6. The chain's CDR3 is CSARDERESHEQYF. CDR3 DNA sequence: TGCAGTGCTAGAGATGAGCGGGAGTCCCACGAGCAGTACTTC.